These 2 T cell receptor beta chains were all obtained from the same sample, sequenced in a study of blood T cell repertoires in COVID-19 (dated by TCRdb to about 2020). Libraries came from the immunoSEQ multiplex PCR assay. TCRdb re-hosts the immuneACCESS table, in-frame sequences only. Its copies lack some clones; in the studies checked, an unresolved V gene accounts for under half of them, and the cause for the rest is not known. The sample table contains 370,000 or so clones; only one count was recorded for more than 75% of them. Of the sample, roughly 1.4% is held by the ten largest clones. Material: PBMCs or T cells enriched from blood (not recorded which). The receptors stem from a man aged 30-40 years who had recovered from COVID-19.

In its sample, this clone was seen once. The rearrangement joins TRBV14 to TRBJ2-4; tentatively, D is TRBD2 (6 bases). The CDR3 is 17 residues long. Germline assignment: CDR1 SGHDN and CDR2 FVKESK. The V gene lost 1 base and the J gene lost 0 bases, with 13 bases spanning the gap. The CDR3 nucleotides read TGTGCCAGCAGCCAAGGGAGGGCATTTCTAGCCAAAAACATTCAGTACTTC. It is translated as CASSQGRAFLAKNIQYF.

The chain carries TRBV5-8 and TRBJ2-1; a possible D gene is TRBD2 (5 bases). V dropped 1 base and J dropped 6 bases, with 20 bases sitting between them. The CDR3 totals 17 residues. CDR1 SGHTS and CDR2 YDEGEE come from the germline V gene. The CDR3: CASSLWGGLALPNEQFF. CDR3 in DNA: TGTGCCAGCAGCTTGTGGGGTGGGCTAGCTTTGCCCAATGAGCAGTTCTTC.